The TCR beta chain under discussion was sequenced for a study of blood T cells in healthy people across ages. Study observations and caveats: Diversity was higher, and naive CD4+ cells more numerous, in long-lived donors than in aged donors. As age increased, TCR beta diversity per million T cells fell in a roughly linear fashion.

With 7 bases removed from V and 8 bases from J, the gap between germline ends came to 17 bases. The CDR3 has 14 residues. Germline CDR1 reads KGHDR; CDR2 reads SFDVKD. About this clonotype itself: Its antigen is not known.

With a J-beta primer mix and a sample-barcoded 5' primer, a second PCR ran about 7 to 11 cycles. Each TCR beta cDNA got a 12-nucleotide random molecular identifier. There were at least 3 million CDR3-containing paired-end reads obtained from each sample. A single record per CDR3 protein comes from TCRdb applying MiXCR to the 5' RACE reads. The sample includes more than 1 million distinct CDR3 sequences, 45% of them seen just once. Specimen: blood. The chain combines TRBV24-1 with TRBJ2-1; the D gene is possibly TRBD2 (5 bases). The clonotype was recovered from a woman aged 60-75 years in good health. The CDR3 bases are TGTGCCACCAGCATAGGCGGGTGGGATCATGAGCAGTTCTTC. Amino acids: CATSIGGWDHEQFF.